This record looks at one T cell receptor beta chain sequence and its context. Its antigen is not identified. Deep-level assay runs were performed. Repertoires were generated with immunoSEQ multiplex PCR, while TCRdb's copy carries only in-frame clones and drops some. The sample has a few hundred thousand clones, 80% to 90% seen once; the top ten hold 15% to 20%. The CDR3 extends over 16 amino acids. Germline CDR1 and CDR2: MDHEN and SYDVKM. Losses at the gene ends were 5 bases for V and 9 bases for J; bases not matched to a gene: 13. These data originate in a study of shared clonotypes between healthy human individuals. Study-level results: Clonotype sharing across donors was expected to vary with sequencing depth.

The gene calls are TRBV28 and TRBJ2-5, with 12 bases lining up with TRBD2. The sequence derives from a young man in good health. The sample consisted of memory CD8+ T cells sorted from blood. Subset defined: CD45RO+ cells pooled with CCR7-negative TemRA cells. CDR3 nucleotides: TGTGCCAGCAGTCCCACGGGTGGACTAGCGGGGTGGGCCCAGTACTTC. Translating it yields CASSPTGGLAGWAQYF.